Presented here are 28 T cell receptor beta chains from one specimen sequenced in a study of T cell responses to AZD1222 COVID-19 vaccine. Using immunoSEQ multiplex PCR, the repertoire was profiled, and TCRdb retains in-frame clones only, with some absent. The sample has 75,000 to 100,000 clones; around 89% are singletons. The source material was peripheral blood, sampled on day 0 of AZD1222 vaccination. The receptors were sampled from an adult in good health.

This clone was seen a single time. The chain carries TRBV10-3 and TRBJ1-6; maybe TRBD1 (6 bases). The CDR3 is 13 residues long. V lost 5 bases and J 11 bases, leaving 13 bases between the germline ends. Germline V gives CDR1 ENHRY, CDR2 SYGVKD. The CDR3 sequence is CAISYREGTPLHF. Written as DNA, the CDR3 is TGTGCCATCAGTTACAGGGAAGGGACACCCCTCCACTTT.

The chain is built from TRBV10-3 and TRBJ2-2, with TRBD1 as a possible D gene (6 bases). V lost 6 bases, J lost 0 bases, and 11 bases lay in between. CDR1 ENHRY and CDR2 SYGVKD come from the germline V gene. CDR3 size: 15 residues. As DNA, the CDR3 is TGTGCCATCAGAGCCGGGACATCGAACACCGGGGAGCTGTTTTTT. It specifies CAIRAGTSNTGELFF.

The rearrangement uses TRBV19 and TRBJ1-5; D may be TRBD1 (5 bases). This CDR3 has 14 amino acids. Germline-derived CDR1 and CDR2 are LNHDA and SQIVND (reference sequence). The V and J ends lost 3 bases and 5 bases respectively, with 11 bases between them. The CDR3 DNA reads TGTGCCAGTAGTATTTGGGACGGAGATCAGCCCCAGCATTTT. Amino acid sequence: CASSIWDGDQPQHF.

The J gene is TRBJ1-2, the V gene TRBV25-1; 9 nucleotides agree with TRBD1. The V gene's germline CDR1 is MGHDK and CDR2 SYGVNS. V was pared by 4 bases and J by 2 bases, with 2 bases of the junction left unmatched. CDR3 length: 14 residues. The CDR3 sequence: CASSGTGANYGYTF. The CDR3 nucleotides read TGTGCCAGCAGTGGGACAGGGGCCAACTATGGCTACACCTTC.

The rearrangement joins TRBV6-5 to TRBJ1-1; maybe TRBD1 (6 bases). The CDR3 contains 13 residues. V gave up 6 bases and J gave up 7 bases, with 15 bases separating them. Looked up from germline, CDR1 is MNHEY and CDR2 is SVGAGI. The CDR3 is CASRNRELGEAFF. DNA of the CDR3: TGTGCCAGCAGAAACAGGGAACTGGGTGAAGCTTTCTTT.

V gene TRBV5-8 combines with J gene TRBJ2-5; 11 bases are shared with TRBD2. This CDR3 contains 17 residues. Per germline, CDR1 SGHTS and CDR2 YDEGEE. The V segment lost 0 bases and the J segment 4 bases; nucleotides outside the gene matches: 8. CDR3 sequence: CASSLGATSGRGETQYF. DNA of the CDR3: TGTGCCAGCAGCTTGGGTGCTACTAGCGGGAGAGGAGAGACCCAGTACTTC.

The CDR3 nucleotides read TGTGCCAGCTCACCCGAGTCGAACACTGAAGCTTTCTTT. It encodes CASSPESNTEAFF. V usage is TRBV18 and J usage is TRBJ1-1; D remains ambiguous. The CDR3 has 13 residues. From germline, CDR1 is KGHSH and CDR2 LQKENI. V was pared by 3 bases and J by 1 base, with 6 bases between. Complete variable domain (other parts from reference TRBV18 and TRBJ1-1): NAGVMQNPRHLVRRRGQEARLRCSPMKGHSHVYWYRQLPEEGLKFMVYLQKENIIDESGMPKERFSAEFPKEGPSILRIQQVVRGDSAAYFCASSPESNTEAFFGQGTRLTVV.

J is TRBJ1-2 and V is TRBV5-5, with D possibly being TRBD1 (5 bases). CDR3 length equals 16 residues. Trimming cost V 0 bases and J 2 bases, with 14 bases left between them. Germline loops: CDR1 SGHKS, CDR2 YYEKEE (reference sequence). The chain's CDR3 is CASSLGAGTANYGYTF. The CDR3, as DNA: TGTGCCAGCAGCTTGGGGGCCGGGACCGCAAACTATGGCTACACCTTC.

On this clone itself: This CDR3 is also generated by other DNA sequences in the sample. The genes are TRBV3-1 (or the pseudogene TRBV3-2) and TRBJ1-5; D remains unclear. The germline gives CDR1 LGHDT, CDR2 YNNKEL (reference sequence). V lost 0 bases, J lost 2 bases, and 2 bases lay in between. This CDR3 is 13 amino acids long. This CDR3 reads CASSQDRNQPQHF. The CDR3, as DNA: TGTGCCAGCAGCCAAGACCGCAATCAGCCCCAGCATTTT.

V is TRBV30 and J is TRBJ2-2, with 12 bases lining up with TRBD2. CDR1 GTSNPN and CDR2 SVGIG come from the germline V gene (reference sequence). CDR3 length: 14 amino acids. The V gene end was trimmed by 8 bases and the J gene end by 7 bases; junction bases not matched to a gene: 8. The CDR3 sequence: CAGNGLAGHGELFF. In nucleotides, the CDR3 is TGTGCCGGCAATGGACTAGCGGGACACGGGGAGCTGTTTTTT.

This rearrangement joins TRBV18 to TRBJ1-1; D uncertain. Trimming cost V 0 bases and J 5 bases, with 7 bases left between them. The germline gives CDR1 KGHSH, CDR2 LQKENI. The CDR3 is 13 amino acids. The CDR3 loop is CASSPPAGTEAFF. The CDR3 bases are TGTGCCAGCTCACCACCGGCGGGGACTGAAGCTTTCTTT.

The chain joins TRBV28 to TRBJ2-1; no clear D gene. Germline V gene data show CDR1 as MDHEN and CDR2 as SYDVKM. Trimming removed 1 base from V and 7 bases from J, with 8 bases in between. The CDR3 consists of 13 residues. The CDR3 DNA sequence: TGTGCCAGCAGTTTATTAAACTTTAATGAGCAGTTCTTC. Translating gives CASSLLNFNEQFF.

This clone has more than one count but fewer than ten. The chain has TRBV24-1 and TRBJ2-1, with TRBD2 matching over 12 bases. Germline V lookup: CDR1 KGHDR, CDR2 SFDVKD. Unmatched junction bases numbered 8, after V lost 9 bases and J lost 6 bases. The CDR3 sequence is 15 residues long. CDR3 loop: CATGKTSGSRNEQFF. DNA for the CDR3: TGTGCCACCGGAAAGACTAGCGGGAGTCGCAATGAGCAGTTCTTC.

The chain combines TRBV27 with TRBJ1-2; no clear D. The germline CDR1 and CDR2 sequences are MNHEY and SMNVEV (reference sequence). The V end lost 3 bases, the J end lost 1 base, and 15 bases lay between the germline ends. The CDR3 has 16 amino acids. CDR3: CASSFVGFRDNYGYTF. In nucleotides, the CDR3 is TGTGCCAGCAGTTTTGTAGGTTTCCGCGATAACTATGGCTACACCTTC.

The rearrangement links TRBV7-3 to TRBJ2-1; a possible D gene is TRBD2 (6 bases). From germline, CDR1 is SGHTA and CDR2 FQGTGA. The CDR3 sequence is 13 residues long. V was trimmed by 3 bases and J by 16 bases, leaving 19 bases between them. CDR3 sequence (DNA): TGTGCCAGCAGCTTGGAGGGCGGGAACTACGTATTCTTC. Translating it yields CASSLEGGNYVFF.

The DNA of the CDR3 is TGTGCCAGCAGCCAAGAAACCGGGACAGGAGACGATCAGCCCCAGCATTTT. This encodes CASSQETGTGDDQPQHF. This chain joins TRBV3-1 (or the pseudogene TRBV3-2) and TRBJ1-5; 8 nucleotides align to TRBD1. The CDR3 has 17 residues. The V gene end was trimmed by 0 bases and the J gene end by 5 bases; junction bases not matched to a gene: 9. Per the germline V gene, CDR1 is LGHDT and CDR2 is YNNKEL (reference sequence).

J is TRBJ2-6 and V is TRBV19, with D maybe TRBD2 (5 bases). V was trimmed by 6 bases and J by 0 bases, leaving 6 bases between them. The CDR3 has 14 residues. Germline CDR1 reads LNHDA; CDR2 reads SQIVND (reference sequence). In nucleotides, the CDR3 is TGTGCCAGTAGGGACTTCTCTGGGGCCAACGTCCTGACTTTC. Translated: CASRDFSGANVLTF.

This clone was counted between two and nine times. This chain joins TRBV19 and TRBJ1-6; 7 nucleotides agree with TRBD1. With 5 bases clipped from V and 5 bases from J, the junction kept 12 bases outside the gene matches. The CDR3 is 17 amino acids. CDR1 and CDR2 from the germline V gene are LNHDA and SQIVND (reference sequence). As DNA, the CDR3 is TGTGCCAGTAGTTCAGGCTCCGGCAGGGGGAATAATTCACCCCTCCACTTT. Its protein is CASSSGSGRGNNSPLHF.

This clone was counted once. The chain is built from TRBV4-1 and TRBJ2-1, with 7 nucleotides matching TRBD1. Germline V gene lookup returns CDR1 MGHRA and CDR2 YSYEKL. The V segment lost 0 bases and the J segment 5 bases; nucleotides outside the gene matches: 16. The CDR3 covers 19 residues. CDR3 nucleotides: TGCGCCAGCAGCCAAGACGGTCTAGCAGTACAGGGGACCAACAATGAGCAGTTCTTC. It encodes CASSQDGLAVQGTNNEQFF.

The chain has TRBV5-6 and TRBJ1-1; D is perhaps TRBD1 (5 bases). Per the germline V gene, CDR1 is SGHDT and CDR2 is YYEEEE. This CDR3 region has 15 residues. The germline V and J ends were trimmed by 1 base and 6 bases, with 16 bases remaining between them. CDR3 sequence: CASSLTTEYIAEAFF. The CDR3, as DNA: TGTGCCAGCAGCTTGACGACAGAGTACATCGCTGAAGCTTTCTTT. Based on the CDR3 plus reference TRBV5-6 and TRBJ1-1, the full variable domain is DAGVTQSPTHLIKTRGQQVTLRCSPKSGHDTVSWYQQALGQGPQFIFQYYEEEERQRGNFPDRFSGHQFPNYSSELNVNALLLGDSALYLCASSLTTEYIAEAFFGQGTRLTVV.

This clone was seen a single time. The V and J genes are TRBV7-2 and TRBJ2-5, with 9 bases fitting TRBD1. J gave up 5 bases and V 4 bases, and 5 bases lay outside the gene matches. The CDR3 extends over 14 amino acids. CDR1 is SGHTA, CDR2 FQGNSA, per germline. DNA for the CDR3: TGTGCCAGCAGCTCCACAGGGGGCAGGGAGACCCAGTACTTC. Its translation: CASSSTGGRETQYF.

This sequence joins TRBV15 and TRBJ2-3; TRBD2 agrees at 7 bases. The CDR3 contains 17 residues. Germline values: CDR1 LNHNV, CDR2 YYDKDF (reference sequence). V dropped 0 bases and J dropped 6; count of bases not matched to a gene: 12. CDR3: CATSRDVLRGSADTQYF. CDR3 nucleotide sequence: TGTGCCACCAGCAGAGACGTTCTTCGCGGGAGTGCGGATACGCAGTATTTT.

The gene calls are TRBV9 and TRBJ1-4; D remains ambiguous. Trimming took 3 bases from V and 5 from J, leaving 11 bases between them. Germline assignment: CDR1 SGDLS and CDR2 YYNGEE. There are 14 residues in the CDR3. CDR3 DNA: TGTGCCAGCAGCGCCTGGGAAACAAATGAAAAACTGTTTTTT. This gives the protein CASSAWETNEKLFF.

The chain links TRBV19 to TRBJ1-2, with D uncertain. Deletions cut 3 bases from V and 8 bases from J, with 10 bases between. CDR3 length equals 12 residues. The germline V gene has CDR1 LNHDA and CDR2 SQIVND (reference sequence). CDR3 in amino acids: CASSILEGGYTF. The CDR3 DNA sequence: TGTGCCAGTAGTATTCTTGAGGGCGGCTACACCTTC.

The gene calls are TRBV5-1 and TRBJ1-1; 9 bases map to TRBD1. CDR1 SGHRS and CDR2 YFSETQ come from the germline V gene. After removal of 4 bases from V and 3 bases from J, the junction contained 7 bases not matched to a gene. This CDR3 is built from 15 residues. The CDR3 reads CASSPLQGAYTEAFF. CDR3 DNA: TGCGCCAGCAGCCCGTTACAGGGGGCTTACACTGAAGCTTTCTTT.

This clone was observed a few times. The gene calls are TRBV4-1 and TRBJ1-1; 9 bases are a match to TRBD1. Germline V gives CDR1 MGHRA, CDR2 YSYEKL. V trimming: 4 bases; J trimming: 6 bases; junction bases outside the gene matches: 6. The CDR3 runs 14 residues. The CDR3 spells CASSPRQGEAEAFF. CDR3 DNA sequence: TGCGCCAGCAGCCCCCGACAGGGGGAGGCTGAAGCTTTCTTT.

The chain has TRBV3-1 (or the pseudogene TRBV3-2) and TRBJ2-7, with 12 nucleotides matching TRBD1. The germline CDR1 and CDR2 sequences are LGHDT and YNNKEL (reference sequence). This CDR3 is built from 17 residues. Losses at the gene ends were 4 bases for V and 9 bases for J; bases not matched to a gene: 16. The CDR3 DNA is TGTGCCAGCAGCCTTCTACTTCCCGGGACAGGGGGCCTACTGCAGTACTTC. This sequence encodes CASSLLLPGTGGLLQYF.

V usage is TRBV28 and J usage is TRBJ1-4; 7 bases are shared with TRBD1. Germline V lookup: CDR1 MDHEN, CDR2 SYDVKM. This CDR3 spans 16 amino acids. V dropped 1 base and J dropped 8; count of bases not matched to a gene: 10. The CDR3 DNA is TGTGCCAGCAGTTTATTGGGAACAGGGGTGGGGGAAAAACTGTTTTTT. Translating it yields CASSLLGTGVGEKLFF.